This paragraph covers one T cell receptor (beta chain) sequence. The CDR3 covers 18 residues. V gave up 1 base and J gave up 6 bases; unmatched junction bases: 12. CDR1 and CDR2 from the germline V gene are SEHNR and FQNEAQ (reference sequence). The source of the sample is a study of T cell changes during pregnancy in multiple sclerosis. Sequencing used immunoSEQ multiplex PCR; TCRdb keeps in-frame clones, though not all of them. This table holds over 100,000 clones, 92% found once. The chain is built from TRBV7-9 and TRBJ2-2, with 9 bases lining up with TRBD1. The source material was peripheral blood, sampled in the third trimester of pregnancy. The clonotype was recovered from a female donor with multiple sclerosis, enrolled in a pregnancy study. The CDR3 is CASSLVKPLDRGSGELFF. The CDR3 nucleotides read TGTGCCAGCAGCTTAGTTAAGCCCCTCGACAGGGGGTCCGGGGAGCTGTTTTTT.